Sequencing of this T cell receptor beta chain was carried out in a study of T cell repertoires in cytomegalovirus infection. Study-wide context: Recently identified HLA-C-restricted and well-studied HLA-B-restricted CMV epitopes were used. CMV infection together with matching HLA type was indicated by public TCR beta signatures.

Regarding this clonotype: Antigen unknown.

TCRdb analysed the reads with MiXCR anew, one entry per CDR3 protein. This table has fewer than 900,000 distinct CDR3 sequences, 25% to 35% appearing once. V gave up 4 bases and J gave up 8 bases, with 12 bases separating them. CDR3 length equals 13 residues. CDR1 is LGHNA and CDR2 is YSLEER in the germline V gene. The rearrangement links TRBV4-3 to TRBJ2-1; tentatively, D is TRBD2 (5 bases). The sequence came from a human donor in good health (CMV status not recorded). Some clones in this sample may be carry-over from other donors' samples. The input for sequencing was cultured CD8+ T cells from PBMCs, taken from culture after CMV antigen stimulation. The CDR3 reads CASSLRARDEQFF. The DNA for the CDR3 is TGCGCCAGCAGCCTGAGGGCCCGGGATGAGCAGTTCTTC.